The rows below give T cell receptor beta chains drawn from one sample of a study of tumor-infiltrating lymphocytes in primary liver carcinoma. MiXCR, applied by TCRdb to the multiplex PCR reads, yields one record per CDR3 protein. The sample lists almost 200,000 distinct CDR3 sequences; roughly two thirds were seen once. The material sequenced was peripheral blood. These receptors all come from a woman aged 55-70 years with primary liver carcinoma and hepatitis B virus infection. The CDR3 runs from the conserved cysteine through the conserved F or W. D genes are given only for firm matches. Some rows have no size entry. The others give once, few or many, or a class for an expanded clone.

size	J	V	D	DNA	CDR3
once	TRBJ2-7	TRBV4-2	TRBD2	TGTGCCAGCAGCCAAGGGGATGGACTAGTGCGTTCCTACGAGCAGTGCTTC	CASSQGDGLVRSYEQCF
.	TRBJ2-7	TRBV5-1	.	TGCGCCAGTAAAGGAAGGGACTACGAGCAGTACTTC	CASKGRDYEQYF
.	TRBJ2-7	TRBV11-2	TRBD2	TGCGACAGCAGCGGGGACTTCTACGAGCAGTACTTC	CDSSGDFYEQYF
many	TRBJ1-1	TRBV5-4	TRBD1	TGTGCCAGCAGCCCCCGGACAGGGAACACTGAAGCTTTCTTT	CASSPRTGNTEAFF
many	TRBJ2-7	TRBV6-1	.	TGTGCCAGCGGCCCCCGCTCCTACGAGCAGTACTTC	CASGPRSYEQYF
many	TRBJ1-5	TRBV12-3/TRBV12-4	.	TGTGCCAGCAGTTTAACCAGACTTAGCAATCAGCCCCAGCATTTT	CASSLTRLSNQPQHF
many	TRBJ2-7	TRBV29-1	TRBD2	TGCAGCGTTGTTATTCCGGGACTAGACTACGAGCAGTACTTC	CSVVIPGLDYEQYF
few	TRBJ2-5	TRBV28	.	TGTGCCAGCAGTTCCCTCTCGCGGGGTGGAGAGACCCAGTACTTC	CASSSLSRGGETQYF
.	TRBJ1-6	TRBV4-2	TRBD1	TGTGCCATCAGCCCCCGGACAGGGGGCAATTCACCCCTCCACTTC	CAISPRTGGNSPLHF
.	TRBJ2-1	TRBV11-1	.	TGTGCCAGCGGCCCTCGGACAGCAGGACTACGCGCGCAGTTCTTC	CASGPRTAGLRAQFF
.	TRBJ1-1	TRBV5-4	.	TGTCCCAGCAGCTTGGATTTTGACACTGAAGCTTTCTTT	CPSSLDFDTEAFF
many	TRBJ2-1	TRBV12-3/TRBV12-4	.	TGTGCCAGCAGAGCCGGACAGTACAATGAGCAGTTCTTC	CASRAGQYNEQFF
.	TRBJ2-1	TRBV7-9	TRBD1	TGTGCCAGCAGCACGTGGACAGGGCTCAATGAGCAGTTCTTC	CASSTWTGLNEQFF
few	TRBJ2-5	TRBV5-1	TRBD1	TGCGCCAGCAGGGACAGGGGACAAGGGACCCAGTACTTC	CASRDRGQGTQYF
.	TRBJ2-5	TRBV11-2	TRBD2	TGTGCCAGCAGCTTAGGATGGGGACTAGCGGGAGCTTCCCGAGAGACCCAGCACTTC	CASSLGWGLAGASRETQHF
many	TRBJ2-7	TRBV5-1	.	TGCGCCAGCAGCTTGTCAAGTGAGCAGTACTTC	CASSLSSEQYF